In its sample, the clone carrying this TCR beta chain was seen once. The antigen is not known. The germline V gene has CDR1 MNHEY and CDR2 SMNVEV (reference sequence). The CDR3 consists of 14 residues. V lost 6 bases and J lost 3, with 15 bases in between. The sample is drawn from a study of cytomegalovirus exposure and HLA in healthy donors. This table comes from immunoSEQ multiplex PCR, and its TCRdb copy is limited to in-frame clones, with some not included. In the table there are roughly 100,000 clones, 86% of which are singletons. Notes on the study in general: The tendency of first-cohort TCR clusters to co-occur in the roughly 120 validation repertoires was identified by a subsequent analysis.

The J gene is TRBJ2-7, the V gene TRBV27; D gene unclear. The sequence was obtained from a woman between 18 and 29 years old in good health and CMV-seropositive. Sequenced input: PBMCs. The CDR3 DNA is TGTGCCAGCAGGCCCCAGGCCACCGTCTACGAGCAGTACTTC. Translated: CASRPQATVYEQYF.